These 30 T cell receptor beta chains were all obtained from the same sample, sequenced in a study of type 1 regulatory T cells. Their cognate antigens are unknown. TCRdb passed the reads through MiXCR, listing each CDR3 protein once. The data hold about 62,000 distinct CDR3 sequences, with approximately 67% observed a single time. Material: cultured non-Tr1 T cells, either the whole culture or a sorted T cell fraction (not recorded which). These TCRs come from a human donor in good health.

This clonotype showed up just a few times. The rearrangement links TRBV7-2 to TRBJ2-2; 12 bases agree with TRBD2. V shed 5 bases and J 6 bases; nucleotides not matched to a gene: 4. The CDR3 is made up of 15 amino acids. Germline V lookup: CDR1 SGHTA, CDR2 FQGNSA. CDR3 nucleotide sequence: TGTGCCAGCAGCCGGACTAGCGGGACGGCCGGGGAGCTGTTTTTT. It translates to CASSRTSGTAGELFF.

V usage is TRBV18 and J usage is TRBJ2-2; D is uncertain. The V and J ends lost 3 bases and 1 base respectively, with 9 bases between them. The CDR3 consists of 15 residues. The germline V gene encodes CDR1 KGHSH and CDR2 LQKENI. CDR3 DNA: TGTGCCAGCTCACCGCCGAGTCAGAACACCGGGGAGCTGTTTTTT. This sequence encodes CASSPPSQNTGELFF.

The chain uses TRBV3-1 and TRBJ1-4, with D unresolved. Trimming took 1 base from V and 8 from J, leaving 14 bases between them. CDR1 and CDR2 (germline): LGHDT, YNNKEL (reference sequence). The CDR3 sequence is 15 residues long. CDR3 sequence (DNA): TGTGCCAGCAGCCAAGCAACTACAACGGGGGAAAAACTGTTTTTT. Translated: CASSQATTTGEKLFF. The full variable domain, rest sourced from reference TRBV3-1 and TRBJ1-4, is DTAVSQTPKYLVTQMGNDKSIKCEQNLGHDTMYWYKQDSKKFLKIMFSYNNKELIINETVPNRFSPKSPDKAHLNLHINSLELGDSAVYFCASSQATTTGEKLFFGSGTQLSVL.

The rearrangement uses TRBV18 and TRBJ1-3; no reliable D call. The CDR3 length is 15 residues. In germline, CDR1 is KGHSH, CDR2 LQKENI. Deletions cut 4 bases from V and 0 bases from J, with 10 bases between. The CDR3 spells CASSLGGSSGNTIYF. CDR3 bases: TGTGCCAGCTCACTGGGCGGAAGCTCTGGAAACACCATATATTTT.

The chain is built from TRBV20-1 and TRBJ2-3; maybe TRBD2 (6 bases). The CDR3 loop spans 17 amino acids. The V and J ends lost 3 bases and 6 bases respectively, with 25 bases between them. Germline CDR1 DFQATT, CDR2 SNEGSKA (reference sequence). CDR3 residues: CSASLMDYRIRSDTQYF. The CDR3 region has the DNA TGCAGTGCTAGTCTCATGGACTATCGGATTCGTTCGGATACGCAGTATTTT.

The chain uses TRBV20-1 and TRBJ1-3; the D gene is possibly TRBD1 (5 bases). The germline V gene encodes CDR1 DFQATT and CDR2 SNEGSKA (reference sequence). The CDR3 contains 16 residues. Between the trimmed V and J ends, which lost 1 base and 0 bases, there was a span of 13 bases. CDR3: CSARGSGKDSGNTIYF. The CDR3 nucleotides read TGCAGTGCTAGAGGGTCAGGGAAGGACTCTGGAAACACCATATATTTT.

This clonotype was seen just once. The V gene is TRBV18, the J gene TRBJ1-4; 11 bases map to TRBD1. The V gene end was trimmed by 3 bases and the J gene end by 8 bases; junction bases not matched to a gene: 5. This CDR3 is 15 amino acids long. From germline, CDR1 is KGHSH and CDR2 LQKENI. The CDR3 region is CASSPGTGGPEKLFF. The CDR3 coding sequence is TGTGCCAGCTCACCGGGGACAGGGGGACCCGAAAAACTGTTTTTT. Full variable domain (outside the CDR3, taken from reference TRBV18 and TRBJ1-4): NAGVMQNPRHLVRRRGQEARLRCSPMKGHSHVYWYRQLPEEGLKFMVYLQKENIIDESGMPKERFSAEFPKEGPSILRIQQVVRGDSAAYFCASSPGTGGPEKLFFGSGTQLSVL.

The chain has TRBV20-1 and TRBJ2-1; D remains ambiguous. The CDR3 is 13 residues long. Trimming left V 5 bases short and J 6 bases short, with 14 bases between. Germline CDR1 reads DFQATT; CDR2 reads SNEGSKA (reference sequence). Written as DNA, the CDR3 is TGCAGTGCTCAATCCGGGCGGATCAATGAGCAGTTCTTC. It codes for CSAQSGRINEQFF.

This clonotype has only one observation. The J gene is TRBJ1-1, the V gene TRBV29-1; the D is unclear. Per the germline V gene, CDR1 is SQVTM and CDR2 is ANQGSEA. The CDR3 is 13 amino acids. Trimming removed 6 bases from V and 2 bases from J, with 13 bases in between. CDR3 protein: CSVDSTRNTEAFF. The CDR3 DNA follows: TGCAGCGTCGACTCGACACGAAACACTGAAGCTTTCTTT. The full variable domain, in which reference TRBV29-1 and TRBJ1-1 provide the parts outside the CDR3, is SAVISQKPSRDICQRGTSLTIQCQVDSQVTMMFWYRQQPGQSLTLIATANQGSEATYESGFVIDKFPISRPNLTFSTLTVSNMSPEDSSIYLCSVDSTRNTEAFFGQGTRLTVV.

In DNA form, the CDR3 reads TGTGCCAGCAGCTTAGTCGGCCAATACTTACTTTATGGCTACACCTTC. The encoded protein is CASSLVGQYLLYGYTF. The chain joins TRBV7-9 to TRBJ1-2; D is undetermined. Germline assignment: CDR1 SEHNR and CDR2 FQNEAQ (reference sequence). The V end lost 1 base, the J end lost 5 bases, and 17 bases lay between the germline ends. The CDR3 length is 16 residues. Based on the CDR3 plus reference TRBV7-9 and TRBJ1-2, the full variable domain is DTGVSQNPRHKITKRGQNVTFRCDPISEHNRLYWYRQTLGQGPEFLTYFQNEAQLEKSRLLSDRFSAERPKGSFSTLEIQRTEQGDSAMYLCASSLVGQYLLYGYTFGSGTRLTVV.

Concerning this clonotype: At one boundary the junction diverges from the germline segment, which might be a read error. The gene calls are TRBV7-3 and TRBJ2-7; 9 bases agree with TRBD1. The germline gives CDR1 SGHTA, CDR2 FQGTGA. The CDR3 runs 13 residues. The CDR3 DNA reads TGTGTCAGCAGCCCGGACAGGGGAAGAGTAAAGTACTTC. This codes for CVSSPDRGRVKYF.

The rearrangement joins TRBV5-1 to TRBJ2-6; unclear D gene. Germline V lookup: CDR1 SGHRS, CDR2 YFSETQ. With 4 bases removed from V and 4 bases from J, the gap between germline ends came to 12 bases. The CDR3 length is 15 residues. In nucleotides, the CDR3 is TGCGCCAGCAGCGGAGTTGAGCCCGGGGCCAACGTCCTGACTTTC. This gives the protein CASSGVEPGANVLTF.

The V gene is TRBV20-1, the J gene TRBJ2-1; a weak D match, TRBD2 (5 bases). Per the germline V gene, CDR1 is DFQATT and CDR2 is SNEGSKA (reference sequence). Trimming left V 5 bases short and J 6 bases short, with 20 bases between. CDR3 size: 15 residues. The CDR3 DNA sequence: TGCAGTGCTCCCCCAGTCTCCGGACTCCTCAATGAGCAGTTCTTC. Translated, it gives CSAPPVSGLLNEQFF.

CDR3 sequence: CASSDTGLSPLHF. The CDR3 coding sequence is TGTGCCAGCAGTGATACGGGGTTATCACCCCTCCACTTT. The rearrangement uses TRBV25-1 and TRBJ1-6, with D hard to call. The CDR3 has 13 residues. In germline, CDR1 is MGHDK, CDR2 SYGVNS. V lost 3 bases and J lost 10, with 10 bases in between.

V usage is TRBV5-1 and J usage is TRBJ1-1, with D uncertain. Between the trimmed V and J ends, which lost 0 bases and 4 bases, there was a span of 10 bases. The CDR3 runs 14 residues. In germline, CDR1 is SGHRS, CDR2 YFSETQ. CDR3 residues: CASSLVVGTTEAFF. Here the CDR3 DNA reads TGCGCCAGCAGCTTGGTGGTGGGAACCACTGAAGCTTTCTTT.

The gene calls are TRBV3-1 and TRBJ2-5; D gene unclear. This CDR3 has 12 residues. Germline assignment: CDR1 LGHDT and CDR2 YNNKEL (reference sequence). Trimming removed 1 base from V and 5 bases from J, with 5 bases in between. The CDR3 nucleotides are TGTGCCAGCAGCCAAGTCAAGGAGACCCAGTACTTC. Its protein product is CASSQVKETQYF.

This chain links TRBV12-3 or TRBV12-4 with TRBJ1-2; 11 bases map to TRBD1. V lost 7 bases to trimming and J lost 4 bases; unmatched junction nucleotides: 5. This CDR3 spans 14 amino acids. CDR3 residues: CASTRDRGGYGYTF. The CDR3 DNA is TGTGCCAGCACCCGGGACAGGGGGGGCTATGGCTACACCTTC.

V is TRBV20-1 and J is TRBJ1-1, with 10 positions matching TRBD1. Germline CDR1 DFQATT, CDR2 SNEGSKA (reference sequence). The CDR3 extends over 17 amino acids. The junction had 12 bases not matched to a gene; V was cut back by 3 bases and J by 2 bases. Here the CDR3 DNA reads TGCAGTGCTAGGGGCGTGGGGACAGGGGTCATCAACACTGAAGCTTTCTTT. Protein: CSARGVGTGVINTEAFF.

The chain carries TRBV7-8 and TRBJ1-4; TRBD1 aligns across 9 bases. This CDR3 spans 15 amino acids. The V and J ends lost 5 bases and 3 bases, in that order; junction bases with no gene match: 4. Germline V gene sequence: CDR1 SGHVS, CDR2 FQNEAQ. The CDR3 bases are TGTGCCAGCAGCCCTCGGACAGGGGCTAATGAAAAACTGTTTTTT. Its translation: CASSPRTGANEKLFF.

V gene TRBV6-2 or TRBV6-3 combines with J gene TRBJ2-1; D gene unclear. In germline, CDR1 is MNHEY, CDR2 SVGEGT. Trimming pared 10 bases from V and 9 bases from J, leaving 22 bases between. The CDR3 sequence is 14 residues long. CDR3: CATAEIGGKIEQFF. The CDR3 DNA reads TGTGCCACCGCCGAGATCGGTGGGAAGATTGAGCAGTTCTTC.

The V gene is TRBV6-2 or TRBV6-3, the J gene TRBJ1-3; D is unresolved. Germline V CDR1 and CDR2: MNHEY, SVGEGT. The CDR3 totals 15 residues. The V gene lost 4 bases and the J gene lost 2 bases, with 12 bases spanning the gap. DNA of the CDR3: TGTGCCAGCAGTTCTGGACTGCAAGCTGGAAACACCATATATTTT. As protein: CASSSGLQAGNTIYF.

Concerning this clonotype itself: A junction end diverges from the germline sequence, so it may reflect a read error. The chain combines TRBV7-2 with TRBJ2-1; 7 positions agree with TRBD2. Germline CDR1 and CDR2: SGHTA and FQGNSA. The CDR3 has 16 amino acids. CDR3 in DNA: TGTGTCAGCAGCTTCGCTAGCGGAGGCCCCTTCAATGAGCAGTTCTTC. As protein: CVSSFASGGPFNEQFF.

The rearrangement links TRBV19 to TRBJ1-3; D unclear. Germline-derived CDR1 and CDR2 are LNHDA and SQIVND (reference sequence). The V end was cut by 2 bases, the J end by 4 bases, with 9 bases between. The CDR3 has 14 residues. CDR3 sequence (DNA): TGTGCCAGTAGTATAACCGGTGGAGGAAACACCATATATTTT. It codes for CASSITGGGNTIYF.

The chain carries TRBV6-1 and TRBJ1-2; D possibly corresponds to TRBD1 (5 bases). From germline, CDR1 is MNHNS and CDR2 SASEGT. V lost 7 bases to trimming and J lost 5 bases, with 14 bases between them. The CDR3 runs 13 residues. The CDR3 region has the DNA TGTGCCAGCACCTTACAGCCAGGGTATGGCTACACCTTC. Protein: CASTLQPGYGYTF.

The gene calls are TRBV6-6 and TRBJ2-1, with 15 bases lining up with TRBD2. Germline V gives CDR1 MNHNY, CDR2 SVGAGI (reference sequence). J gave up 8 bases and V 5 bases, and 7 bases lay outside the gene matches. This CDR3 has 16 amino acids. The CDR3 DNA sequence: TGTGCCAGCAGTCGGACTAGCGGGAGGGCCATCGATGAGCAGTTCTTC. Protein sequence: CASSRTSGRAIDEQFF.

The V gene is TRBV15, the J gene TRBJ2-2; D is undetermined. V lost 3 bases, J lost 1 base, and 0 bases lay in between. CDR1 is LNHNV and CDR2 is YYDKDF in the germline V gene (reference sequence). There are 12 residues in the CDR3. The chain's CDR3 is CATSRNTGELFF. CDR3 bases: TGTGCCACCAGCAGGAACACCGGGGAGCTGTTTTTT.

The chain joins TRBV9 to TRBJ2-3; D remains ambiguous. CDR1 and CDR2 from the germline V gene are SGDLS and YYNGEE. This CDR3 comprises 13 residues. With 0 bases removed from V and 6 bases from J, the gap between germline ends came to 8 bases. The CDR3 loop reads CASSVVGDDTQYF. Here the CDR3 DNA reads TGTGCCAGCAGCGTAGTAGGAGATGATACGCAGTATTTT.

The chain couples TRBV6-1 to TRBJ2-7; 9 bases are shared with TRBD1. V shed 2 bases, J shed 6 bases, and the junction held 8 bases outside the gene matches. Germline loops: CDR1 MNHNS, CDR2 SASEGT. The CDR3 length is 15 residues. CDR3 nucleotide sequence: TGTGCCAGCAGTGAAAAGGGCACAGGGGGCGTCGAGCAGTACTTC. Translating it yields CASSEKGTGGVEQYF.

There are a few counts of this clonotype. The genes are TRBV29-1 and TRBJ2-7, with 7 bases lining up with TRBD2. Germline V gene data show CDR1 as SQVTM and CDR2 as ANQGSEA. The V segment lost 1 base and the J segment 5 bases; nucleotides outside the gene matches: 11. The CDR3 extends over 15 amino acids. The CDR3 loop reads CSVEGRGSKTHEQYF. The CDR3 DNA is TGCAGCGTTGAAGGACGCGGGAGCAAGACCCACGAGCAGTACTTC.

This clonotype was seen a few times. The V and J genes are TRBV6-4 and TRBJ2-1; a possible D gene is TRBD1 (6 bases). The CDR3 is 14 amino acids. The V end lost 6 bases, the J end lost 10 bases, and 19 bases lay between the germline ends. Germline CDR1 is MRHNA and CDR2 is SNTAGT. The CDR3 sequence is CASRDTNRDTEQFF. As DNA, the CDR3 is TGTGCCAGCAGAGATACTAACCGGGACACGGAGCAGTTCTTC.